The rows below give T cell receptor beta chains drawn from one sample of a study of OX40 agonist ivuxolimab in advanced cancers. Measured with immunoSEQ multiplex PCR; TCRdb has only the in-frame clones, and not every one. The table records more than 50,000 clones, about 88% of them present only once. Sequencing was performed on CD4+ or CD8+ T cells sorted from blood, taken in a trial of the OX40 agonist ivuxolimab. The origin of the receptors is an adult with an advanced solid tumor such as melanoma, head and neck, liver or kidney cancer. CDR3s leave out the opening cysteine and the closing phenylalanine or tryptophan. D genes are given only for firm matches.

TRBJ1-6 NA TRBV27 ASSFRWSNSPLH
TRBJ2-7 NA TRBV27 ASSWARSYEQY
TRBJ1-1 NA TRBV9 ASSVGEGSVEAF
TRBJ1-1 TRBD1 TRBV5-1 ASSPGQGGTEAF
TRBJ2-2 NA TRBV27 ASSIVSGELF
TRBJ1-4 NA TRBV5-4 ASSLAGGSLEKLF
TRBJ2-7 NA TRBV29-1 SVDRSDGTGEQY
TRBJ2-5 NA TRBV28 ASSSAFRETQY
TRBJ2-7 NA TRBV27 ASSSGKSGEAHYEQY
TRBJ2-1 NA TRBV19 ARDSLRGASYNEQF
TRBJ1-2 TRBD1 TRBV2 ASSDLAGGGLFYGYT
TRBJ1-2 NA TRBV25-1 ASSPGQLNYGYT
TRBJ1-2 NA TRBV19 ASTLVVGGNYGYT
TRBJ1-3 TRBD1 TRBV7-9 ASSDPGQRNTIY
TRBJ2-3 NA TRBV5-4 ASSSGGGTDTQY
TRBJ2-7 TRBD1 TRBV7-2 ASSTTGIEQY
TRBJ2-7 NA TRBV7-9 ASSYNQGTYEQY
TRBJ2-7 NA TRBV5-6 ASSLPIRDRTYEQY
TRBJ1-2 NA TRBV19 ASSIYNYGYT
TRBJ2-2 NA TRBV28 ASSLGQGNTGELF
TRBJ2-5 TRBD2 TRBV13 ASSPIRGGRETQY
TRBJ2-7 NA TRBV7-9 ASSSRVARDYEQY
TRBJ2-7 NA TRBV27 ASSPPLTPYEQY
TRBJ2-7 NA TRBV6-1 ASSDLIRGYEQY
TRBJ1-5 NA TRBV30 AWSGQRNQPQH
TRBJ2-6 NA TRBV19 ASNVREVSSGANVLT
TRBJ1-2 NA TRBV6-1 ASSEAGNYGYT
TRBJ2-5 NA TRBV7-9 ASSWDWGETQY
TRBJ2-5 NA TRBV4-1 ASSQVDEQETQY
TRBJ2-3 TRBD2 TRBV27 ASSRSGNTDTQY
TRBJ2-3 TRBD1 TRBV27 ASSSQIRGSTDTQY
TRBJ2-1 NA TRBV10-3 AISSGASSYNEQF
TRBJ1-5 NA TRBV28 ASKSIRWGSSNQPQH
TRBJ2-4 NA TRBV27 ASRPQPEVKNIQY
TRBJ2-7 TRBD1 TRBV9 ASSARDRGYEQY
TRBJ2-1 NA TRBV6-1 ASSEEVLDYSRDEQF
TRBJ2-7 NA TRBV9 ASSVGLGSYEQY
TRBJ2-7 NA TRBV9 ASSVWGQGTYEQY
TRBJ2-1 TRBD2 TRBV5-1 ASSLGLAGDNEQF
TRBJ1-1 NA TRBV30 AWGPGTEAF
TRBJ2-7 TRBD2 TRBV13 ASSRDLAGTYEQY
TRBJ2-7 NA TRBV5-1 ASSPPYREGFDEQY
TRBJ1-5 NA TRBV27 ASKKSFSNQPQH
TRBJ1-1 TRBD1 TRBV6-1 ASSDGDRRLPNTEAF
TRBJ1-1 NA TRBV19 ASSIRTTANAEAF